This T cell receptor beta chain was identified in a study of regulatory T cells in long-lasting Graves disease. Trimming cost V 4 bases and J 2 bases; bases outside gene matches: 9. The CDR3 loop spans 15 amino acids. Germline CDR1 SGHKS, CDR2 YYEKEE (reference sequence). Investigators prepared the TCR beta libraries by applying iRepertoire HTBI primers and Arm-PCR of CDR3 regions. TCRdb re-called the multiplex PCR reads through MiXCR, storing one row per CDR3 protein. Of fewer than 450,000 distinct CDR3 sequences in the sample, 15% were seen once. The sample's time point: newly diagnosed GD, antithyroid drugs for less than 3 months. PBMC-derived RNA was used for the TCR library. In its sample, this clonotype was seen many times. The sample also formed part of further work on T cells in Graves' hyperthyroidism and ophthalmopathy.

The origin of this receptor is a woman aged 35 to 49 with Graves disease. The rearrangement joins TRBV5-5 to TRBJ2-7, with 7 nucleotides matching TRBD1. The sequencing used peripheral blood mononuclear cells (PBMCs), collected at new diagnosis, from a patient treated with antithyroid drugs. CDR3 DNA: TGTGCCAGCAGCATAGAGGACAGGTTCACCTACGAGCAGTACTTC. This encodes CASSIEDRFTYEQYF. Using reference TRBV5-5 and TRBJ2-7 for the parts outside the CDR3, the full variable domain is DAGVTQSPTHLIKTRGQQVTLRCSPISGHKSVSWYQQVLGQGPQFIFQYYEKEERGRGNFPDRFSARQFPNYSSELNVNALLLGDSALYLCASSIEDRFTYEQYFGPGTRLTVT.